This is a list of T cell receptor beta chains from one sample in a study of T cell repertoires in ileal Crohn's disease. Profiled with immunoSEQ multiplex PCR; TCRdb holds only in-frame clones, not every one. The sample yields approximately 15,000 clones, 65% to 85% seen once. The sample taken for sequencing was ileal tissue. These TCRs come from an adult with Crohn's disease. Each CDR3 is given with its conserved first and last residue. A D gene is named only where the DNA matches it firmly. The size field is filled for only some rows; it gives once, few, many or a size class.

size,D,J,V,CDR3,DNA
once,TRBD1,TRBJ1-2,TRBV19,CASSPTGDRVIGYTF,TGTGCCAGTAGCCCGACGGGGGACAGGGTAATCGGCTACACCTTC
-,-,TRBJ2-1,TRBV27,CASSLEGRPPTNEQFF,TGTGCCAGCAGTTTAGAGGGGAGGCCCCCGACTAATGAGCAGTTCTTC
-,-,TRBJ2-1,TRBV7-2,CASSSRQYNEQFF,TGTGCCAGCAGCTCCCGACAATACAATGAGCAGTTCTTC
-,TRBD2,TRBJ2-7,TRBV7-9,CASSLGAGASDEQYF,TGTGCCAGCAGCTTAGGCGCGGGAGCCTCCGACGAGCAGTACTTC
-,TRBD2,TRBJ2-5,TRBV6-1,CASSRGTSGGETQYF,TGTGCCAGCAGCCGCGGGACTAGCGGGGGAGAGACCCAGTACTTC
-,TRBD2,TRBJ2-2,TRBV28,CASSSGLAGGPGSGELFF,TGTGCCAGCAGTTCGGGACTAGCGGGGGGGCCCGGTTCCGGGGAGCTGTTTTTT
-,TRBD1,TRBJ2-7,TRBV5-6,CASSLGRGNAYEQYF,TGTGCCAGCAGCTTGGGCAGGGGGAATGCCTACGAGCAGTACTTC
-,-,TRBJ1-2,TRBV5-1,CASSLGGTNYGYTF,TGCGCCAGCAGCTTGGGGGGGACAAATTATGGCTACACCTTC
once,TRBD1,TRBJ1-1,TRBV30,CASGGNTEAFF,TGTGCCTCAGGGGGGAACACTGAAGCTTTCTTT
-,-,TRBJ2-2,TRBV18,CASSPVTNTGELFF,TGTGCCAGCTCACCAGTCACGAACACCGGGGAGCTGTTTTTT
-,TRBD1,TRBJ2-3,TRBV2,CASSGDRGRDTQYF,TGTGCCAGCAGCGGGGACAGGGGCAGAGATACGCAGTATTTT
-,-,TRBJ1-2,TRBV5-6,CASSDTRTGKNYGYTF,TGTGCCAGCAGCGACACCCGAACCGGGAAAAACTATGGCTACACCTTC
few,TRBD1,TRBJ1-1,TRBV18,CASLSTGSNTEAFF,TGTGCCAGCTTATCGACAGGGTCGAACACTGAAGCTTTCTTT
-,-,TRBJ1-6,TRBV18,CASSPGTVTNSPLHF,TGTGCCAGCTCACCGGGGACTGTCACCAATTCACCCCTCCACTTT
-,TRBD1,TRBJ1-2,TRBV15,CATSKGDRAREGYTF,TGTGCCACCAGCAAAGGAGACAGGGCTAGGGAAGGCTACACCTTC
-,-,TRBJ1-4,TRBV27,CASSTKPGLGQKLFF,TGTGCCAGCAGTACCAAACCGGGACTAGGGCAAAAACTGTTTTTT
-,TRBD2,TRBJ2-7,TRBV27,CASRLAPTYEQYF,TGTGCCAGCCGACTAGCCCCCACCTACGAGCAGTACTTC
-,TRBD1,TRBJ2-7,TRBV6-6,CASRDKQGLTYEQYF,TGTGCCAGCAGGGACAAACAGGGGCTGACCTACGAGCAGTACTTC
-,-,TRBJ1-4,TRBV2,CASSEPGRPTNEKLFF,TGTGCCAGCAGTGAGCCAGGGCGACCGACTAATGAAAAACTGTTTTTT
-,TRBD1,TRBJ1-4,TRBV18,CASSRGQYNEKLFF,TGTGCCAGCTCACGGGGACAGTATAATGAAAAACTGTTTTTT
-,-,TRBJ2-1,TRBV29-1,CSVFFVDRSSYNEQFF,TGCAGCGTTTTTTTCGTGGACAGAAGCTCCTACAATGAGCAGTTCTTC
-,TRBD2,TRBJ2-7,TRBV4-1,CASSRSTSGSSYEQYF,TGCGCCAGCAGCCGTAGTACTAGCGGGAGCTCCTACGAGCAGTACTTC
-,-,TRBJ1-1,TRBV20-1,CSAILPPAFF,TGCAGTGCTATACTCCCCCCAGCTTTCTTT
-,TRBD2,TRBJ2-5,TRBV29-1,CSGGLAGAQETQYF,TGCAGCGGGGGACTAGCGGGGGCTCAAGAGACCCAGTACTTC
-,-,TRBJ1-1,TRBV25-1,CASSPRTVNTEAFF,TGTGCCAGCAGTCCCCGGACAGTGAACACTGAAGCTTTCTTT
-,-,TRBJ2-1,TRBV7-9,CASSLALRSGYNEQFF,TGTGCCAGCAGCTTAGCGCTGAGAAGCGGGTACAATGAGCAGTTCTTC
-,-,TRBJ1-1,TRBV2,CASSENGAGANTEAFF,TGTGCCAGCAGTGAAAATGGGGCAGGGGCGAACACTGAAGCTTTCTTT
once,-,TRBJ1-1,TRBV30,CAWITGGTEAFF,TGTGCCTGGATCACAGGTGGCACTGAAGCTTTCTTT
-,-,TRBJ1-1,TRBV5-1,CASSFRTPNTEAFF,TGCGCCAGCAGCTTTAGGACACCTAACACTGAAGCTTTCTTT
-,-,TRBJ2-5,TRBV2,CASSGGHWETQYF,TGTGCCAGCAGTGGGGGACATTGGGAGACCCAGTACTTC
-,-,TRBJ2-7,TRBV10-3,CAISESILGGYEQYF,TGTGCCATCAGTGAGTCGATCCTCGGGGGCTACGAGCAGTACTTC
-,TRBD2,TRBJ2-1,TRBV29-1,CSVDRAGVYNEQFF,TGCAGCGTTGATAGAGCGGGAGTTTACAATGAGCAGTTCTTC
few,-,TRBJ2-1,TRBV7-3,CASSLEGQAYNEQFF,TGTGCCAGCAGCTTAGAGGGTCAGGCCTACAATGAGCAGTTCTTC
few,TRBD1,TRBJ2-7,TRBV5-5,CASSPRDSPYEQYF,TGTGCCAGCAGCCCCCGGGACAGTCCCTACGAGCAGTACTTC
-,TRBD2,TRBJ2-3,TRBV7-9,CASSPIPAGGPVSDTQYF,TGTGCCAGCAGCCCTATACCGGCGGGAGGGCCAGTATCAGATACGCAGTATTTT
-,TRBD2,TRBJ2-1,TRBV7-7,CASSLGSGEIEQFF,TGTGCCAGCAGCTTGGGTAGCGGGGAGATTGAGCAGTTCTTC
-,-,TRBJ1-2,TRBV7-3,CASSPGNGGYTF,TGTGCCAGCAGCCCCGGGAACGGGGGCTACACCTTC
-,-,TRBJ1-1,TRBV11-3,CASSFRVVGNTEAFF,TGTGCCAGCAGCTTTCGGGTGGTTGGGAACACTGAAGCTTTCTTT
-,TRBD1,TRBJ2-6,TRBV10-1,CASSEGTGTSGANVLTF,TGCGCCAGCAGTGAAGGGACAGGAACGAGCGGGGCCAACGTCCTGACTTTC
-,TRBD2,TRBJ2-7,TRBV25-1,CASSDLTTSGRNEQYF,TGTGCCAGCAGTGATCTAACGACTAGCGGGAGGAACGAGCAGTACTTC
-,-,TRBJ1-1,TRBV11-3,CASTRGISEAFF,TGTGCCAGCACCAGAGGAATCTCCGAAGCTTTCTTT
-,-,TRBJ2-7,TRBV2,CASSFSGSTYEQYF,TGTGCCAGCAGTTTCTCAGGGTCGACGTACGAGCAGTACTTC
-,TRBD1,TRBJ1-2,TRBV6-1,CASSEEYRGTYFNYGYTF,TGTGCCAGCAGCGAAGAGTACAGGGGCACTTATTTCAACTATGGCTACACCTTC
-,TRBD2,TRBJ2-1,TRBV25-1,CASSRGSSGGPEEQFF,TGTGCCAGCAGTCGGGGGTCTAGCGGGGGGCCGGAAGAGCAGTTCTTC
-,TRBD1,TRBJ2-1,TRBV6-4,CASSDSRWVLGQNPNEQFF,TGTGCCAGCAGTGACTCGAGGTGGGTATTGGGACAGAACCCCAATGAGCAGTTCTTC
-,-,TRBJ1-2,TRBV6-1,CASSDPGIYGYTF,TGTGCCAGCAGTGACCCGGGGATCTATGGCTACACCTTC
-,-,TRBJ1-1,TRBV28,CASSRRGVEAFF,TGTGCCAGCAGTCGTCGGGGGGTTGAAGCTTTCTTT
-,TRBD2,TRBJ2-3,TRBV9,CASSVVAGVGTDTQYF,TGTGCCAGCAGCGTCGTAGCGGGAGTGGGCACAGATACGCAGTATTTT